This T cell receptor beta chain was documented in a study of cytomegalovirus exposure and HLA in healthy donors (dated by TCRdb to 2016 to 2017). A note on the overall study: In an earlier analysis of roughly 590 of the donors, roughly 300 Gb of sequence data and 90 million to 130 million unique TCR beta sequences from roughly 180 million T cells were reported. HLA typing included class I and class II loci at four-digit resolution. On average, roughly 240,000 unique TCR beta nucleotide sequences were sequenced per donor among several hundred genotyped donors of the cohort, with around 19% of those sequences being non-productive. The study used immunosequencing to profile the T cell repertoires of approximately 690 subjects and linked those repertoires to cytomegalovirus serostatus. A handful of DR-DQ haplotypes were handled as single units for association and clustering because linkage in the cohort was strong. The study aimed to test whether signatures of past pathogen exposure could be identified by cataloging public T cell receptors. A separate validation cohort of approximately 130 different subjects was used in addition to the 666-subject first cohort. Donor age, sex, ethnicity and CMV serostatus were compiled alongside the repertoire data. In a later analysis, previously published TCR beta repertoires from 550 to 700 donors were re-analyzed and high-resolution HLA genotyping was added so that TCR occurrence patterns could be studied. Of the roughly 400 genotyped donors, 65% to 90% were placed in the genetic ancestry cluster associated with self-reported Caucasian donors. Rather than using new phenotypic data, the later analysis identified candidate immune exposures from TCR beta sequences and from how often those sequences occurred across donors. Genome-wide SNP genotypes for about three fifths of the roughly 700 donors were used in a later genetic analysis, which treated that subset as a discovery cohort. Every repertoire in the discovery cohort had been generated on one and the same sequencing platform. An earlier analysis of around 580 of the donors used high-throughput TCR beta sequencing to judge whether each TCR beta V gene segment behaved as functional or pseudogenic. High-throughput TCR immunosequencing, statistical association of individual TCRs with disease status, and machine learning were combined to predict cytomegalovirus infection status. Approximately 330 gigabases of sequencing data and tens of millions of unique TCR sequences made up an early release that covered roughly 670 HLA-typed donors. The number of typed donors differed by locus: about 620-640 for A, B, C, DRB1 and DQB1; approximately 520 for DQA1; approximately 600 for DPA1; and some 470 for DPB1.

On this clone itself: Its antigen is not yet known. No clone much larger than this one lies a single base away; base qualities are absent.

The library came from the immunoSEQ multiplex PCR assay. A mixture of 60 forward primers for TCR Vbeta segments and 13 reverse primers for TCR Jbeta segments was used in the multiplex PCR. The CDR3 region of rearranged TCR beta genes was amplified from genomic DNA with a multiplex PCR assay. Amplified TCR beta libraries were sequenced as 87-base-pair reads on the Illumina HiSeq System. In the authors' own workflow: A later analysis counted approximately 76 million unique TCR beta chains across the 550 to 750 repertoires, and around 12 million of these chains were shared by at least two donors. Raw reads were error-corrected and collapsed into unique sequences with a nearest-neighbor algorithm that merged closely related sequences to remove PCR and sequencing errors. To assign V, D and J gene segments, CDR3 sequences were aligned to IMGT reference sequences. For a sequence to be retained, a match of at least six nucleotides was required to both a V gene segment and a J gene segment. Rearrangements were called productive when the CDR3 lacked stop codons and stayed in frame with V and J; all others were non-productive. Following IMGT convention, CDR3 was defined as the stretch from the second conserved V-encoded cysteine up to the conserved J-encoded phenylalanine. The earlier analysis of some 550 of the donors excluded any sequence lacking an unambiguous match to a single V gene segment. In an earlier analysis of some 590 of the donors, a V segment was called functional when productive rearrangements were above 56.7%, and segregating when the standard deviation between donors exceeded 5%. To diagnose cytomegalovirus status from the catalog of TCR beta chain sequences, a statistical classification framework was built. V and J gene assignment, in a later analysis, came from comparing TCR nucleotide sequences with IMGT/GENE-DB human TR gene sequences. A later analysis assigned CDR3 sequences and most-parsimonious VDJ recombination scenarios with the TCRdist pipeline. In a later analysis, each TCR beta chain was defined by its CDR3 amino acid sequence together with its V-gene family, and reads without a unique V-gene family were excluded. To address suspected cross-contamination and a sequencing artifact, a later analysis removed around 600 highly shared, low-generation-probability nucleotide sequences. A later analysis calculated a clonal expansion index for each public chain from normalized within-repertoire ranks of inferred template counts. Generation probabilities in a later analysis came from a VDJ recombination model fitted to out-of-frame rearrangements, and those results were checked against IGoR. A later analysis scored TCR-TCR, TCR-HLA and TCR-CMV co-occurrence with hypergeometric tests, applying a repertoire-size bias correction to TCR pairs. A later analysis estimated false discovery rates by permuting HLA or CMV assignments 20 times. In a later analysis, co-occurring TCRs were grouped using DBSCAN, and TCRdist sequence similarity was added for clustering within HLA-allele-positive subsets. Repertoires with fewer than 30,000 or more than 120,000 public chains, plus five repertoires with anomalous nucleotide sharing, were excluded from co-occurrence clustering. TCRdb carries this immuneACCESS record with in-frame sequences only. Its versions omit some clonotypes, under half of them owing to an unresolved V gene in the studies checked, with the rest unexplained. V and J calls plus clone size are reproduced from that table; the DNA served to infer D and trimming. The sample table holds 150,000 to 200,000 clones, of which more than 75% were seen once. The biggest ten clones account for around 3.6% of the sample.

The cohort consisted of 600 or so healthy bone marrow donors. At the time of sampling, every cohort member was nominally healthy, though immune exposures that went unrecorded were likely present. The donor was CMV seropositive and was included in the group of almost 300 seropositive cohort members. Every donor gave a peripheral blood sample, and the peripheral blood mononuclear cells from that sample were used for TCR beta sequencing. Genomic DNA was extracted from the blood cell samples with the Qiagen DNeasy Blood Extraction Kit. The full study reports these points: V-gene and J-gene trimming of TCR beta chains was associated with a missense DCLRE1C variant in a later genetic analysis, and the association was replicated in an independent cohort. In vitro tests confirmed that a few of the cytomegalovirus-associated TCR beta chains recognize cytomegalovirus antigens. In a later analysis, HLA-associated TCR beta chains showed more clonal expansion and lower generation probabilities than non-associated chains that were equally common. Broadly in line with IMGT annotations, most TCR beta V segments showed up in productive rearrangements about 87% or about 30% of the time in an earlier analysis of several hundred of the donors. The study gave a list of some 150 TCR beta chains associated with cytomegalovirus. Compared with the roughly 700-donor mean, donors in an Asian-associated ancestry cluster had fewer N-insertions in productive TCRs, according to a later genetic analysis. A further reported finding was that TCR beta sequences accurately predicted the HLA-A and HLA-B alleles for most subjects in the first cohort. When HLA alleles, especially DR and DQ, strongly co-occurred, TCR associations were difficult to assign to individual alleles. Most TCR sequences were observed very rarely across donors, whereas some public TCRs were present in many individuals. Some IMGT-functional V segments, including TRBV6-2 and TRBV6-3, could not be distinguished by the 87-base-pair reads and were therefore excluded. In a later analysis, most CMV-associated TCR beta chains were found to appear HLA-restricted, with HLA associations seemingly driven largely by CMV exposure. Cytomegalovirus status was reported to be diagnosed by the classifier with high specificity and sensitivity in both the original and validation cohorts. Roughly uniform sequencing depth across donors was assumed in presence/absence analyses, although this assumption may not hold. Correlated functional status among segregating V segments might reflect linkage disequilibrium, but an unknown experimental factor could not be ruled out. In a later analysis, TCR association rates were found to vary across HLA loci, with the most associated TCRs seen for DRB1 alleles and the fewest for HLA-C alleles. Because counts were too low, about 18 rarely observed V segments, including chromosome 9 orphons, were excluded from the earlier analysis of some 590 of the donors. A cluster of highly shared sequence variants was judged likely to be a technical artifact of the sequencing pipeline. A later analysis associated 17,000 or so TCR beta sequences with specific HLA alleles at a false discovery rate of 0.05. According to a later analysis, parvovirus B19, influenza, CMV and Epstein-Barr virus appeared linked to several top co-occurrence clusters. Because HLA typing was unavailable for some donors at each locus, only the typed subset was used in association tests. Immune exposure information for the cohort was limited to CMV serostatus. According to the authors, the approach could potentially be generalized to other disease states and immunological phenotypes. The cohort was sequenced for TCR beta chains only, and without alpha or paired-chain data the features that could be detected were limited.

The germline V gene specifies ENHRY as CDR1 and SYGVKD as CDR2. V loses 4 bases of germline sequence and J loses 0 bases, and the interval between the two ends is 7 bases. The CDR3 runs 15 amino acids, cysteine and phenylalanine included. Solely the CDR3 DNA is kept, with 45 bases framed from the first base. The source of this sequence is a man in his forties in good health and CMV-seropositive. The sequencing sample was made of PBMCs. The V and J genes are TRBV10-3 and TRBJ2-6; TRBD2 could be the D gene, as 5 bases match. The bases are TGTGCCATCAGTGGTGGGAGCTCTGGGGCCAACGTCCTGACTTTC. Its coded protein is CAISGGSSGANVLTF.